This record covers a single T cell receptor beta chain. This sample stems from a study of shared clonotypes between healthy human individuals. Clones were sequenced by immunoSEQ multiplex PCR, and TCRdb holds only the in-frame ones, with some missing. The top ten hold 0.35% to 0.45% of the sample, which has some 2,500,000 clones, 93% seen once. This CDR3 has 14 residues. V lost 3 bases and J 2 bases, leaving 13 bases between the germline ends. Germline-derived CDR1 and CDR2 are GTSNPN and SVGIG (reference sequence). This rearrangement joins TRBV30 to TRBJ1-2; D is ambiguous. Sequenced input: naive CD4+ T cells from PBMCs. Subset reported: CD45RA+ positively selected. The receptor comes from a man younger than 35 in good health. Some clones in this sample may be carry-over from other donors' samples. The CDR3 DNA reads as TGTGCCTGGAGGACTAGCGGGGAGAACTATGGCTACACCTTC. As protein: CAWRTSGENYGYTF.